This T cell receptor beta chain appears in the sequencing data of a study of T cells expressing NK-cell markers. Across the study: HCMV serostatus: seven of eight sequenced donors positive, one negative. Study findings and constraints: The dominant NKG2C+ clonotypes represented about 1.0-7.5% of CD8+ T cells in over 5 donors. A handful of donors showed these clonotypes also leading the CD3+CD56-NKG2C+ fraction.

TCRdb reprocessed the 5' RACE reads, keeping one entry per CDR3 protein, no DNA. Its table lists about 390,000 distinct CDR3 sequences. This CDR3 is built from 15 residues. Germline CDR1 is MGHRA and CDR2 is YSYEKL. Points on this clonotype: Its antigen remains unidentified.

The sample was blood T cells: a sorted CD56 or NKG2C T cell subset, CD4+ or CD8+ T cells, or bulk PBMC T cells (not recorded which). The chain uses TRBV4-1 and TRBJ2-1. The sequence came from a woman aged 45 to 65 in good health. CDR3 amino acids: CASSQDFFSRYEQFF.